This is a list of T cell receptor beta chains from one sample in a study of blood T cell repertoires in COVID-19. Repertoires were generated with immunoSEQ multiplex PCR, while TCRdb's copy carries only in-frame clones and drops some. The data contain about 220,000 clones, roughly 84% of them singletons. The sequencing sample was made of peripheral blood. These receptors all come from a woman under 40 who had recovered from COVID-19. Both conserved end residues are part of each CDR3.

V: TRBV28
J: TRBJ2-7
CDR3: CASSTKGRRGSGDGEQYF

V: TRBV5-4
J: TRBJ2-5
CDR3: CASSLSRLTSGLQETQYF

V: TRBV6-4
J: TRBJ2-2
CDR3: CASSVRQGVRELFF

V: TRBV5-1
J: TRBJ2-5
CDR3: CASSLSPGTSSVATQYF

V: TRBV11-2
J: TRBJ1-1
CDR3: CASRIPSDREAFF

V: TRBV5-4
J: TRBJ1-1
CDR3: CASSVFVGPGTEAFF

V: TRBV29-1
J: TRBJ2-7
CDR3: CSVARDSPYEQYF

V: TRBV29-1
J: TRBJ2-7
CDR3: CSVVRDRGGDEQYF

V: TRBV27
J: TRBJ1-5
CDR3: CASMRKGGGIYSNQPQHF

V: TRBV7-9
J: TRBJ1-3
CDR3: CASSFRTPSGNTIYF

V: TRBV7-9
J: TRBJ2-1
CDR3: CAISVTGLSNEQFF

V: TRBV5-1
J: TRBJ2-2
CDR3: CASSQRRPAPGELFF

V: TRBV28
J: TRBJ1-2
CDR3: CASSFEDGYTF

V: TRBV2
J: TRBJ2-5
CDR3: CASSGQGGYQETQYF

V: TRBV5-1
J: TRBJ2-2
CDR3: CASSFTSGQNTGELFF

V: TRBV2
J: TRBJ1-2
CDR3: CASSPTGNYGYTF

V: TRBV15
J: TRBJ1-1
CDR3: CATSRRISNTEAFF

V: TRBV4-1
J: TRBJ2-3
CDR3: CASSQERGADTQYF